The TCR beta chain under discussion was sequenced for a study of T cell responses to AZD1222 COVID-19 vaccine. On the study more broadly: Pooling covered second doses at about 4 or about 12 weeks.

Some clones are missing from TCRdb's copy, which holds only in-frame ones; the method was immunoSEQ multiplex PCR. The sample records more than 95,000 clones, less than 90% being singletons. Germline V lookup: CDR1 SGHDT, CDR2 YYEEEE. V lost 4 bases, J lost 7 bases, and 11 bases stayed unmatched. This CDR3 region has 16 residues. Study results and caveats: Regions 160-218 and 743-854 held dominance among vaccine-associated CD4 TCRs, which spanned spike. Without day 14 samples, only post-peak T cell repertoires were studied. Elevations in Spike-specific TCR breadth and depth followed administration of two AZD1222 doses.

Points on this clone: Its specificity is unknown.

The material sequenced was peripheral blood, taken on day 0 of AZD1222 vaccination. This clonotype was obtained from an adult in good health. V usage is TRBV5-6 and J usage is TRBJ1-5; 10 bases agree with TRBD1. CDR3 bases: TGTGCCAGCAGCATATCGGACAGGGGGGCGGGGCAGCCCCAGCATTTT. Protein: CASSISDRGAGQPQHF.